This T cell receptor beta chain was documented in a study of identical twins. Study-wide results and caveats: Out-of-frame alpha sequences shared by twins showed excess low generation probability.

TCRdb called the 5' RACE reads again in MiXCR, with one record for every CDR3 protein. The sample includes hundreds of thousands of distinct CDR3 sequences, over 8.5% seen only once; the top ten take roughly 0.9%. Per germline, CDR1 WSHSY and CDR2 SAAADI. V lost 3 bases to trimming and J lost 4 bases, with 14 bases between them. The CDR3 covers 15 residues. About this clonotype itself: Antigen unknown.

The same specimen was also included in a second study, on yellow fever vaccine responses in identical twins.

The source material was PBMCs. The chain employs TRBV10-2 and TRBJ2-3, with D possibly matching TRBD2 (5 bases). This receptor was identified in a young woman in good health. The CDR3 sequence: CASSDSASFPDTQYF. The CDR3 coding sequence is TGCGCCAGCAGTGATTCGGCTAGCTTTCCAGATACGCAGTATTTT.